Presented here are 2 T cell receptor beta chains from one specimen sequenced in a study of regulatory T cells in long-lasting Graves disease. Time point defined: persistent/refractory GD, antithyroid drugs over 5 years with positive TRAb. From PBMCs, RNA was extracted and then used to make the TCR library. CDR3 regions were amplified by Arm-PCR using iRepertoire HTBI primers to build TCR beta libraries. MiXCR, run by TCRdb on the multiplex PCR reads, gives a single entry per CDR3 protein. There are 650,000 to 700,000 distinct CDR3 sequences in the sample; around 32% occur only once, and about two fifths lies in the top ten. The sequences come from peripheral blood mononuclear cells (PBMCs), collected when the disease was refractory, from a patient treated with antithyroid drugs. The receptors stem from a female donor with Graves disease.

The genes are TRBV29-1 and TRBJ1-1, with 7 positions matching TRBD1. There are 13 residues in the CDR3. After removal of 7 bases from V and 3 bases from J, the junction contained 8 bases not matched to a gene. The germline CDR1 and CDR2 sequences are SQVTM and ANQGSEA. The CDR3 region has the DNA TGCAGCGCAGAGACAGGGTTGCACACTGAAGCTTTCTTT. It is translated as CSAETGLHTEAFF.

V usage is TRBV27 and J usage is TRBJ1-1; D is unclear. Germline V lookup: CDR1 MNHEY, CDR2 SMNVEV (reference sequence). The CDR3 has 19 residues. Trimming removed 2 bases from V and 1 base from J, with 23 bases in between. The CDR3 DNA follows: TGTGCCAGCAGTTTAAGGGATCGTAGGTTCTTAGATGGGAACACTGAAGCTTTCTTT. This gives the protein CASSLRDRRFLDGNTEAFF.